The clone carrying this T cell receptor (beta chain) was recorded many times. The sample comes from a study of response to subunit inactivated influenza vaccine. The CDR3 length is 16 residues. The J segment lost 10 bases and the V segment lost 6 bases, leaving 16 bases of the junction unmatched. Each CDR3 protein gets one entry after TCRdb re-called the RT-PCR reads with MiXCR. The sample lists some 600,000 distinct CDR3 sequences, about 14% occurring once. This TCR was sampled from a man aged 50 or older who received an inactivated influenza vaccine. The chain recombines TRBV12-3 or TRBV12-4 with TRBJ1-4; 8 bases are shared with TRBD1. Sequenced here: PBMCs from blood, sampled 14 days before vaccination. The DNA of the CDR3 is TGTGCCAGCAGCCTACCGCAGGGGGCAGGAATCGGAAAACTGTTTTTT. Its translation is CASSLPQGAGIGKLFF.